The 4 T cell receptor beta chains in this list originate from one sample, sequenced in a study of blood T cells in healthy people across ages. Primers used in a second PCR of roughly 6 to 11 cycles were a sample-barcoded 5' primer and a J-beta primer mix. Each CDR3 protein is one row after TCRdb ran MiXCR on the 5' RACE reads. In the table there are 800,000 or so distinct CDR3 sequences, about half of which are singletons. Material for sequencing was blood. These receptors all stem from a man at least 80 years old in good health.

Notes on this clonotype: At one boundary the junction diverges from the germline segment, which might be a read error. The gene calls are TRBV10-3 and TRBJ2-5; D is unresolved. The J call may be incorrect, as the DNA end agrees better with TRBJ2-7. The CDR3 has 11 amino acids. In germline, CDR1 is ENHRY, CDR2 SYGVKD. In DNA form, the CDR3 reads TGTGCCGTCAGTGAGTCTTACGAGCAGTACTTC. It encodes CAVSESYEQYF.

The chain combines TRBV27 with TRBJ2-3, with 7 bases lining up with TRBD2. The CDR3 is 16 residues long. Germline loops: CDR1 MNHEY, CDR2 SMNVEV (reference sequence). J lost 2 bases, V lost 5 bases, and 10 bases had no gene match. The CDR3 coding sequence is TGTGCCAGCAGTGGGGGTAGCGGGTCCTTCACAGATACGCAGTATTTT. Its protein product is CASSGGSGSFTDTQYF.

This clonotype was counted a single time. This chain connects TRBV15 to TRBJ1-6, with 11 bases matching TRBD1. After removal of 8 bases from V and 5 bases from J, the junction contained 5 bases not matched to a gene. Germline assignment: CDR1 LNHNV and CDR2 YYDKDF (reference sequence). The CDR3 spans 15 residues. CDR3 sequence (DNA): TGTGCCACCCAAACGGACAGGGGGCATAATTCACCCCTCCACTTT. It yields the protein CATQTDRGHNSPLHF.

This clonotype has more than one count but fewer than ten. The CDR3 DNA is TGTGCCAGCAGCCCACCTGACTCTGGGACCCAGTACTTC. It specifies CASSPPDSGTQYF. This chain links TRBV7-2 with TRBJ2-5; D is uncertain. The CDR3 covers 13 residues. Looked up from germline, CDR1 is SGHTA and CDR2 is FQGNSA. V was cut by 5 bases and J by 7 bases, with 14 bases left in between.